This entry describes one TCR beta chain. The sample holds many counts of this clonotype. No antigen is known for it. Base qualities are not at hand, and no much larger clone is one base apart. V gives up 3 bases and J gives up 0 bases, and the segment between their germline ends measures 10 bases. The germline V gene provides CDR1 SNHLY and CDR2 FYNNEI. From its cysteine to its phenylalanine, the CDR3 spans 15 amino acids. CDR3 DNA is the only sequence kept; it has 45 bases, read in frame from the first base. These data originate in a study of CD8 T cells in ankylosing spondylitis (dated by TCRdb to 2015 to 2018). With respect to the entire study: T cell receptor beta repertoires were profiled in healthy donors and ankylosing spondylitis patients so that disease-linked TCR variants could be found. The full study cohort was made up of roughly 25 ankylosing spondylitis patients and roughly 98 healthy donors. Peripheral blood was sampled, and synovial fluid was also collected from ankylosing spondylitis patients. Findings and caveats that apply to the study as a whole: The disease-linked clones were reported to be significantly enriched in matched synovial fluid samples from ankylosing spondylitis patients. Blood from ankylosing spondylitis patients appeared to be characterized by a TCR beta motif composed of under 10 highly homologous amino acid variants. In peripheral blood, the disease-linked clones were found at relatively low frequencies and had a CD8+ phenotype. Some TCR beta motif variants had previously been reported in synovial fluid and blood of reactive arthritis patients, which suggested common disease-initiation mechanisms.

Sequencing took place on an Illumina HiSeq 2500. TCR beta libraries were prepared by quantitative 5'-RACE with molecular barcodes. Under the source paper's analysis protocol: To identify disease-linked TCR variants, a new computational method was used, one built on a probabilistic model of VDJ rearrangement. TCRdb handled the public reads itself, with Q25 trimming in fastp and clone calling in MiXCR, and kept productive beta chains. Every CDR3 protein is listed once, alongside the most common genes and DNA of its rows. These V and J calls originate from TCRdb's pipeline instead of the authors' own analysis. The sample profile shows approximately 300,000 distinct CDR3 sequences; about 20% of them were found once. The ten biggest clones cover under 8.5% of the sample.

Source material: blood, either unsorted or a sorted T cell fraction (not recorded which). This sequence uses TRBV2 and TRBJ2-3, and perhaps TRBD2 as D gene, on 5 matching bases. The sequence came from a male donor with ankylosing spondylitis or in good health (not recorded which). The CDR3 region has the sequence CASSEASQSTDTQYF. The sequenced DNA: TGTGCCAGCAGTGAGGCTAGCCAGAGCACAGATACGCAGTATTTT.